These 14 T cell receptor beta chains share one sample of origin, sequenced in a study of CD8 T cells in ankylosing spondylitis. Each CDR3 protein is one row after TCRdb ran MiXCR on the 5' RACE reads. Among under 200,000 distinct CDR3 sequences listed, roughly 11% were seen once. Sample: blood, either unsorted or a sorted T cell fraction (not recorded which). These receptor sequences come from a male donor with ankylosing spondylitis or in good health (not recorded which).

This clonotype was detected many times. This chain uses TRBV5-1 with TRBJ2-2, with no clear D. Trimming left V 0 bases short and J 5 bases short, with 5 bases between. CDR3 length equals 13 residues. In germline, CDR1 is SGHRS, CDR2 YFSETQ. CDR3 loop: CASSLALTGELFF. CDR3 nucleotide sequence: TGCGCCAGCAGCTTGGCCCTAACCGGGGAGCTGTTTTTT.

The genes are TRBV5-1 and TRBJ2-3; TRBD1 matches 11 bases. After removal of 7 bases from V and 4 bases from J, the junction contained 5 bases not matched to a gene. The CDR3 is 14 amino acids. Germline CDR1 is SGHRS and CDR2 is YFSETQ. The CDR3 region is CASAGTGGSDTQYF. The CDR3, as DNA: TGCGCCAGCGCTGGGACAGGGGGGTCAGATACGCAGTATTTT.

The chain joins TRBV29-1 to TRBJ1-1; 10 nucleotides agree with TRBD1. CDR1 and CDR2 from the germline V gene are SQVTM and ANQGSEA. V was pared by 4 bases and J by 4 bases, with 6 bases of the junction left unmatched. The CDR3 contains 14 residues. CDR3 residues: CSVVEDRGLTEAFF. CDR3 DNA: TGCAGCGTTGTTGAAGACAGGGGGCTCACTGAAGCTTTCTTT. Full variable domain (rest looked up from reference TRBV29-1 and TRBJ1-1): SAVISQKPSRDICQRGTSLTIQCQVDSQVTMMFWYRQQPGQSLTLIATANQGSEATYESGFVIDKFPISRPNLTFSTLTVSNMSPEDSSIYLCSVVEDRGLTEAFFGQGTRLTVV.

The rearrangement uses TRBV10-1 and TRBJ1-3; D not certain. The V gene's germline CDR1 is WNHNN and CDR2 SYGVQD (reference sequence). V gave up 4 bases and J gave up 0 bases, with 19 bases separating them. The CDR3 is made up of 18 amino acids. For the CDR3, the DNA is TGCGCCAGCAGTGGGTCGGCCGTCGTCGGTCTCTCTGGAAACACCATATATTTT. It translates to CASSGSAVVGLSGNTIYF.

In this sample, this clonotype turned up a few times. This chain connects TRBV9 to TRBJ1-1, with D perhaps matching TRBD1 (5 bases). The CDR3 length is 16 residues. The V gene's germline CDR1 is SGDLS and CDR2 YYNGEE. The V end was cut by 3 bases, the J end by 4 bases, with 19 bases between. The CDR3 DNA sequence: TGTGCCAGCAGCGCAGAGGGGCCCCGGACCGGCACTGAAGCTTTCTTT. This encodes CASSAEGPRTGTEAFF.

The chain carries TRBV5-1 and TRBJ2-1, with 8 bases that match TRBD2. V dropped 4 bases and J dropped 0; count of bases not matched to a gene: 12. The germline V gene has CDR1 SGHRS and CDR2 YFSETQ. CDR3 length: 18 residues. CDR3 residues: CASSPGTSETSSYNEQFF. CDR3 sequence (DNA): TGCGCCAGCAGCCCCGGGACTAGTGAGACAAGCTCCTACAATGAGCAGTTCTTC.

This clonotype has at least ten counts. V usage is TRBV6-2 or TRBV6-3 and J usage is TRBJ1-5; D is uncertain. There are 13 residues in the CDR3. V lost 6 bases and J lost 0, with 6 bases in between. CDR1 MNHEY and CDR2 SVGEGT come from the germline V gene. The CDR3: CASRLSSNQPQHF. Here the CDR3 DNA reads TGTGCCAGCAGGCTGAGTAGCAATCAGCCCCAGCATTTT.

The sample holds many counts of this clonotype. V usage is TRBV20-1 and J usage is TRBJ2-2; 11 bases align to TRBD2. Germline CDR1 reads DFQATT; CDR2 reads SNEGSKA (reference sequence). The CDR3 runs 14 residues. The trim removed 3 bases at V and 5 bases at J, leaving 2 bases unmatched. This CDR3 is CSARTSGETGELFF. The CDR3 coding sequence is TGCAGTGCTAGGACTAGCGGGGAAACCGGGGAGCTGTTTTTT.

This clonotype was seen a single time. The V call is TRBV5-1, the J call TRBJ2-7; 10 positions agree with TRBD1. V trimming: 6 bases; J trimming: 0 bases; junction bases outside the gene matches: 9. The CDR3 runs to 16 residues. Germline V CDR1 and CDR2: SGHRS, YFSETQ. As DNA, the CDR3 is TGCGCCAGCAACCCTACCGGGACAGGGGTCTCCTACGAGCAGTACTTC. Its protein product is CASNPTGTGVSYEQYF.

This clonotype was seen a handful of times. The chain recombines TRBV4-1 with TRBJ2-3; the D gene is possibly TRBD2 (5 bases). With 2 bases removed from V and 4 bases from J, the gap between germline ends came to 13 bases. This CDR3 spans 15 amino acids. The germline gives CDR1 MGHRA, CDR2 YSYEKL. The CDR3 nucleotides are TGCGCCAGCAGCCAATTAGATACTAGTCCAGATACGCAGTATTTT. Protein product: CASSQLDTSPDTQYF.

This clonotype was seen at least ten times. This sequence joins TRBV12-3 or TRBV12-4 and TRBJ1-2; D is possibly TRBD1 (6 bases). With 9 bases removed from V and 8 bases from J, the gap between germline ends came to 13 bases. This CDR3 comprises 11 residues. The CDR3 spells CASTQGLGYTF. CDR3 nucleotide sequence: TGTGCCAGTACACAGGGTTTAGGCTACACCTTC.

Concerning this clonotype itself: A much larger clone lies a single base off, so this may be a read error. The CDR3 end shows no conserved phenylalanine or tryptophan, and so a read error is likely. V usage is TRBV5-1 and J usage is TRBJ1-1; possible D gene TRBD1, 6 bases. V was shortened by 3 bases and J by 4 bases, with 19 bases between the two germline ends. Per germline, CDR1 SGHRS and CDR2 YFSETQ. The CDR3 is 16 amino acids. The CDR3 DNA follows: TGCGCCAGCAGCTCGGGGCCGGACAGATTATTCACTGAAGCTTTCCTT. Protein product: CASSSGPDRLFTEAFL.

There are many counts of this clonotype. V is TRBV2 and J is TRBJ2-3; D gene ambiguous. Trimming took off 7 bases at V and 4 bases at J, with 9 bases between the two ends. This CDR3 comprises 12 residues. Germline CDR1 SNHLY, CDR2 FYNNEI. The CDR3 coding sequence is TGTGCCAGCAACATGGTCGCAGATACGCAGTATTTT. Protein product: CASNMVADTQYF.

This clonotype was observed at least ten times. V is TRBV27 and J is TRBJ1-4, with 7 positions matching TRBD1. Germline trimming cut 3 bases from V and 11 bases from J; bases unmatched to any gene: 9. Germline CDR1 and CDR2: MNHEY and SMNVEV (reference sequence). This CDR3 region has 14 residues. The CDR3 sequence: CASSLTGTLGKLFF. Here the CDR3 DNA reads TGTGCCAGCAGTTTGACAGGGACACTAGGGAAACTGTTTTTT.